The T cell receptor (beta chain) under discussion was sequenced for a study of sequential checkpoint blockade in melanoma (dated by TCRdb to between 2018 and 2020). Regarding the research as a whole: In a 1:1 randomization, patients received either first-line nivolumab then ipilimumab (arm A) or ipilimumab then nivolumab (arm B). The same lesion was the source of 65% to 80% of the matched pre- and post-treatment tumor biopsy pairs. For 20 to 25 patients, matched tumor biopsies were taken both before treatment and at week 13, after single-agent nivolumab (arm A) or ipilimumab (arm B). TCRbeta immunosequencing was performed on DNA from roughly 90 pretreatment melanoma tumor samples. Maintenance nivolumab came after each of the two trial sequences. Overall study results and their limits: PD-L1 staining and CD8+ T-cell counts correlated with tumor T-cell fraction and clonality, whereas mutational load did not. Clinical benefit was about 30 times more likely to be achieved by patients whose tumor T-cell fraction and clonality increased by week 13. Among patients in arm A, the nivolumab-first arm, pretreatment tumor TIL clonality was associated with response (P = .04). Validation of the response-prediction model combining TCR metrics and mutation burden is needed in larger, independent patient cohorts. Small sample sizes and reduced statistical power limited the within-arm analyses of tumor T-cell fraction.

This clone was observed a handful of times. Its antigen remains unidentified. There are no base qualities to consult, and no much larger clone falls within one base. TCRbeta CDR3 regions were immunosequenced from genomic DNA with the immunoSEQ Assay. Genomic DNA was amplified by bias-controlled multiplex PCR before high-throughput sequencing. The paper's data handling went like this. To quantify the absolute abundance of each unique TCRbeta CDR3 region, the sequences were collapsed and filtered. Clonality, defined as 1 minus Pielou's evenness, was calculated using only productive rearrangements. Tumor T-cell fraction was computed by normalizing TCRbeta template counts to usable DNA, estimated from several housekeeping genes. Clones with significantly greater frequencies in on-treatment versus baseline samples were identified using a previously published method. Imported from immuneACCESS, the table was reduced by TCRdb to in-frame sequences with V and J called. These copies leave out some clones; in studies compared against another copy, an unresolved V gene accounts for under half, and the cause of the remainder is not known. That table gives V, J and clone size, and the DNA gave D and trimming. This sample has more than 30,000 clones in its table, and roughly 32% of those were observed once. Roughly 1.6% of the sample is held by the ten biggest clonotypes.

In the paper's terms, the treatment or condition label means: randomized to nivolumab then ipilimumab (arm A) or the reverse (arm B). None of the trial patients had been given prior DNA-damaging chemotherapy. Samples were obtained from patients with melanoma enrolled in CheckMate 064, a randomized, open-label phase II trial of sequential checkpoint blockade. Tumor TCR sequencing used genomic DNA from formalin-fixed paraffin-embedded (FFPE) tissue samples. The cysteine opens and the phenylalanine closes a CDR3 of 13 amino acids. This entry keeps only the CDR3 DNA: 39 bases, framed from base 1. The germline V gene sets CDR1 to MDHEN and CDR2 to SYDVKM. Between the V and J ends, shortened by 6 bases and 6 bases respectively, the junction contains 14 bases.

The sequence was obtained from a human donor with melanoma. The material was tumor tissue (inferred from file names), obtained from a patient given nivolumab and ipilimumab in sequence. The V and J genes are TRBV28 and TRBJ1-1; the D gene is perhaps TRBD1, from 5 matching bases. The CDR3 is CASSQRWGAEAFF. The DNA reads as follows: TGTGCCAGCAGCCAAAGGTGGGGGGCTGAAGCTTTCTTT.